The rows below give T cell receptor beta chains drawn from one sample of a study of cytomegalovirus exposure and HLA in healthy donors. Profiled with immunoSEQ multiplex PCR; TCRdb holds only in-frame clones, not every one. Altogether 250,000 to 350,000 clones are present, 87% being singletons, with the ten largest covering 0.95% to 1.5%. Sequencing was performed on PBMCs. Every receptor here comes from a woman in her twenties or thirties in good health and CMV-seropositive. CDR3s include the opening cysteine and the closing phenylalanine or tryptophan. Each record gives: J gene, D gene, V gene, clone size, CDR3 protein, CDR3 DNA. D genes are given only for firm matches. Only some rows state a clone size, as once, few, many or a class for expanded clones.

j_call: TRBJ1-5; d_call: NA; v_call: TRBV4-3; clone_size: once; cdr3_aa: CASSRSAGVRNQPQHF; cdr3_nt: TGCGCCAGCAGCCGATCGGCAGGGGTCAGGAATCAGCCCCAGCATTTT
j_call: TRBJ2-3; d_call: NA; v_call: TRBV5-1; clone_size: NA; cdr3_aa: CASEKGATQYF; cdr3_nt: TGCGCCAGCGAGAAGGGAGCTACGCAGTATTTT
j_call: TRBJ2-1; d_call: TRBD2; v_call: TRBV4-2; clone_size: NA; cdr3_aa: CASSQDTSGGYSYNEQFF; cdr3_nt: TGTGCCAGCAGCCAAGACACTAGCGGGGGGTACTCCTACAATGAGCAGTTCTTC
j_call: TRBJ2-7; d_call: TRBD2; v_call: TRBV5-1; clone_size: NA; cdr3_aa: CATREGLAGTYEQYF; cdr3_nt: TGCGCCACCCGGGAGGGACTAGCGGGTACCTACGAGCAGTACTTC
j_call: TRBJ2-7; d_call: NA; v_call: TRBV5-1; clone_size: few; cdr3_aa: CASSLVGYEQYF; cdr3_nt: TGCGCCAGCAGCTTGGTAGGATACGAGCAGTACTTC
j_call: TRBJ1-2; d_call: TRBD1; v_call: TRBV6-5; clone_size: NA; cdr3_aa: CASSANPGGRHGYTF; cdr3_nt: TGTGCCAGCAGTGCCAACCCAGGGGGCAGACATGGCTACACCTTC
j_call: TRBJ2-7; d_call: TRBD1; v_call: TRBV27; clone_size: NA; cdr3_aa: CASSQGQGSPYEQYF; cdr3_nt: TGTGCCAGCAGTCAGGGACAGGGGAGTCCCTACGAGCAGTACTTC
j_call: TRBJ2-7; d_call: NA; v_call: TRBV9; clone_size: few; cdr3_aa: CASSASGSLYF; cdr3_nt: TGTGCCAGCAGCGCCTCCGGGTCCCTGTACTTC
j_call: TRBJ1-1; d_call: NA; v_call: TRBV30; clone_size: NA; cdr3_aa: CAGGTYTEAFF; cdr3_nt: TGTGCCGGGGGGACTTACACTGAAGCTTTCTTT
j_call: TRBJ1-1; d_call: NA; v_call: TRBV5-6; clone_size: once; cdr3_aa: CASSLEGSNTEAFF; cdr3_nt: TGTGCCAGCAGCTTGGAAGGATCGAACACTGAAGCTTTCTTT
j_call: TRBJ2-7; d_call: TRBD2; v_call: TRBV27; clone_size: NA; cdr3_aa: CASSTPGGGSSYEQYF; cdr3_nt: TGTGCCAGCAGTACGCCGGGGGGGGGCAGCTCCTACGAGCAGTACTTC
j_call: TRBJ2-7; d_call: NA; v_call: TRBV11-2; clone_size: NA; cdr3_aa: CASSPSSHFEQYF; cdr3_nt: TGTGCCAGCAGCCCCAGCAGTCACTTCGAGCAGTACTTC
j_call: TRBJ1-4; d_call: TRBD1; v_call: TRBV7-9; clone_size: NA; cdr3_aa: CASSSTGVTNEKLFF; cdr3_nt: TGTGCCAGCAGCTCGACAGGGGTCACTAATGAAAAACTGTTTTTT
j_call: TRBJ2-1; d_call: TRBD2; v_call: TRBV5-1; clone_size: few; cdr3_aa: CASRLGLAGGSEQFF; cdr3_nt: TGCGCCAGCAGGTTGGGGCTAGCGGGGGGCAGTGAGCAGTTCTTC
j_call: TRBJ2-7; d_call: NA; v_call: TRBV5-6; clone_size: NA; cdr3_aa: CASSLVRNPYEQYF; cdr3_nt: TGTGCCAGCAGCTTGGTTAGGAACCCCTACGAGCAGTACTTC
j_call: TRBJ1-1; d_call: NA; v_call: TRBV10-3; clone_size: NA; cdr3_aa: CAISGDTEAFF; cdr3_nt: TGTGCCATCAGTGGGGACACTGAAGCTTTCTTT
j_call: TRBJ2-2; d_call: NA; v_call: TRBV5-1; clone_size: NA; cdr3_aa: CASSLVGPLTWGELFF; cdr3_nt: TGCGCCAGCAGCTTGGTGGGGCCCCTAACCTGGGGGGAGCTGTTTTTT
j_call: TRBJ1-2; d_call: TRBD1; v_call: TRBV2; clone_size: NA; cdr3_aa: CASRGQGGGYTF; cdr3_nt: TGTGCCAGCAGGGGACAGGGGGGTGGCTACACCTTC
j_call: TRBJ1-5; d_call: NA; v_call: TRBV6-6; clone_size: NA; cdr3_aa: CASSRDLYSNQPQHF; cdr3_nt: TGTGCCAGCAGTCGGGACCTGTATAGCAATCAGCCCCAGCATTTT
j_call: TRBJ1-2; d_call: NA; v_call: TRBV6-6; clone_size: NA; cdr3_aa: CASGSPRNYGYTF; cdr3_nt: TGTGCCAGCGGGTCCCCAAGAAACTATGGCTACACCTTC
j_call: TRBJ2-7; d_call: NA; v_call: TRBV7-6; clone_size: NA; cdr3_aa: CASSPVVGGLKGGEQYF; cdr3_nt: TGTGCCAGCAGCCCAGTTGTGGGAGGCCTTAAGGGGGGGGAGCAGTACTTC
j_call: TRBJ2-7; d_call: NA; v_call: TRBV28; clone_size: NA; cdr3_aa: CASSSGTAPGGEQYF; cdr3_nt: TGTGCCAGCAGCTCCGGGACCGCCCCTGGAGGGGAGCAGTACTTC
j_call: TRBJ1-1; d_call: TRBD1; v_call: TRBV11-2; clone_size: NA; cdr3_aa: CASSLGGQGKREGAFF; cdr3_nt: TGTGCCAGCAGCTTAGGGGGACAGGGGAAACGAGAGGGAGCTTTCTTT
j_call: TRBJ2-1; d_call: NA; v_call: TRBV6-5; clone_size: NA; cdr3_aa: CASSYSRYNEQFF; cdr3_nt: TGTGCCAGCAGTTACTCCCGATACAATGAGCAGTTCTTC
j_call: TRBJ2-7; d_call: NA; v_call: TRBV1; clone_size: NA; cdr3_aa: CTSSQDGTISEREGLRQYF; cdr3_nt: TGCACCAGCAGCCAAGATGGTACCATTTCTGAGCGGGAGGGCCTCCGGCAGTACTTC
j_call: TRBJ2-1; d_call: NA; v_call: TRBV6-5; clone_size: NA; cdr3_aa: CASRRPGNEQFF; cdr3_nt: TGTGCCAGCAGGAGACCAGGCAATGAGCAGTTCTTC
j_call: TRBJ2-5; d_call: NA; v_call: TRBV27; clone_size: NA; cdr3_aa: CASSPPGQSLQETQYF; cdr3_nt: TGTGCCAGCAGTCCCCCTGGACAGTCCCTCCAAGAGACCCAGTACTTC
j_call: TRBJ1-5; d_call: NA; v_call: TRBV28; clone_size: NA; cdr3_aa: CASSLFASHSNQPQHF; cdr3_nt: TGTGCCAGCAGTTTATTTGCCAGTCATAGCAATCAGCCCCAGCATTTT
j_call: TRBJ1-2; d_call: NA; v_call: TRBV7-3; clone_size: NA; cdr3_aa: CASSLRSGDGYTF; cdr3_nt: TGTGCCAGCAGCTTAAGGTCAGGGGATGGCTACACCTTC
j_call: TRBJ2-1; d_call: TRBD2; v_call: TRBV7-2; clone_size: NA; cdr3_aa: CASSHSGRDEFF; cdr3_nt: TGTGCCAGCAGTCATAGCGGGAGAGACGAGTTCTTC
j_call: TRBJ1-4; d_call: NA; v_call: TRBV7-9; clone_size: NA; cdr3_aa: CASSLVGGTGEKLFF; cdr3_nt: TGTGCCAGCAGCTTAGTCGGGGGCACCGGGGAAAAACTGTTTTTT
j_call: TRBJ2-1; d_call: NA; v_call: TRBV5-1; clone_size: NA; cdr3_aa: CASSLVLAGSYNEQFF; cdr3_nt: TGCGCCAGCAGCTTGGTTTTGGCGGGTTCCTACAATGAGCAGTTCTTC
j_call: TRBJ2-1; d_call: TRBD2; v_call: TRBV29-1; clone_size: NA; cdr3_aa: CSVGGWAGGYNEQFF; cdr3_nt: TGCAGCGTTGGAGGTTGGGCGGGAGGTTACAATGAGCAGTTCTTC
j_call: TRBJ2-7; d_call: TRBD1; v_call: TRBV5-6; clone_size: NA; cdr3_aa: CASSFRDRANYEQYF; cdr3_nt: TGTGCCAGCAGCTTTAGGGACAGGGCAAACTACGAGCAGTACTTC
j_call: TRBJ2-7; d_call: TRBD1; v_call: TRBV27; clone_size: once; cdr3_aa: CASRDRGGSYEQYF; cdr3_nt: TGTGCCAGCCGGGACAGGGGGGGCTCCTACGAGCAGTACTTC
j_call: TRBJ2-5; d_call: NA; v_call: TRBV6-5; clone_size: NA; cdr3_aa: CASSYSPRGGEETQYF; cdr3_nt: TGTGCCAGCAGTTACTCTCCTAGGGGGGGCGAAGAGACCCAGTACTTC